This entry is about one T cell receptor beta chain. The length of the CDR3 is 14 residues. Germline-derived CDR1 and CDR2 are WNHNN and SYGVQD (reference sequence). V shed 6 bases and J shed 4 bases, with 12 bases lying between them. The sample comes from a study of blood T cell repertoires in COVID-19. For the study at large: COVID-19 samples, acute and convalescent, were from the United States, Italy and Spain. From T cells, B-cell-depleted T cells, or PBMCs came the material, which was cDNA or gDNA.

Those enrolled in Seattle joined during active infection and were followed longitudinally afterward. Original analysis: Estimated nucleated cell counts came from reference gene primer amplification. Libraries were prepared by immunoSEQ multiplex PCR; TCRdb keeps only in-frame clonotypes and omits some of them. That table supplies the V and J calls and clone size; D and trimming were determined from the DNA. The sample shows roughly 250,000 clones, about nine tenths of them seen only once. Input material: peripheral blood. The TCR was taken from a man aged 25 to 45 with COVID-19, enrolled during active disease. This chain links TRBV10-1 with TRBJ1-4; a weak D match, TRBD1 (6 bases). DNA for the CDR3: TGCGCCAGCAGCCCTGGGGGCCATAATGAAAAACTGTTTTTT. Translated, it gives CASSPGGHNEKLFF.